This T cell receptor beta chain was profiled in a study of shared clonotypes between healthy human individuals. Replicate PCRs for sorted subsets used about 200 ng DNA; this equaled 25,000 to 30,000 T cell genomes. TCRdb's table, derived via immunoSEQ multiplex PCR, lists solely in-frame clones and lacks some. The sample holds millions of clones, 85% to 95% seen once. With regard to this clone: What it binds is not known.

Study-wide results and caveats: Represented genetic and exposure-history diversity was restricted by having few donors.

Trimming cost V 4 bases and J 7 bases, with 18 bases left between them. Germline CDR1 is SGDLS and CDR2 is YYNGEE. CDR3 length: 15 residues. The genes are TRBV9 and TRBJ2-1; a weak D match, TRBD2 (5 bases). Sequencing was carried out using naive CD4+ T cells from PBMCs. Subset in this sample: CD45RA+ positively selected. This TCR was sampled from a man aged 18 to 29 in good health. Some clones in this sample may be carry-over from other donors' samples. CDR3 coding DNA: TGTGCCAGCAGCCCCCTGCTAGCAACGGGGAATGAGCAGTTCTTC. It encodes CASSPLLATGNEQFF.